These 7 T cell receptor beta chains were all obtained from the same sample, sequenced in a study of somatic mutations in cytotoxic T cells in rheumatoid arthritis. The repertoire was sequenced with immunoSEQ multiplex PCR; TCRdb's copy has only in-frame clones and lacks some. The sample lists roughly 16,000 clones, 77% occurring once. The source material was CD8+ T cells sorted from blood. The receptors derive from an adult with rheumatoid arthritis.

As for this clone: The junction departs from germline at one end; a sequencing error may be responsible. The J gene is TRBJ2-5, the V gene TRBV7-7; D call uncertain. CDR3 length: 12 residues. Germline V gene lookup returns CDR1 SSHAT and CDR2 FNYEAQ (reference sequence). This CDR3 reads CASSLRLGTQYF. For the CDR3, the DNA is TGTGCTAGCAGCTTACGTCTTGGGACCCAGTACTTC.

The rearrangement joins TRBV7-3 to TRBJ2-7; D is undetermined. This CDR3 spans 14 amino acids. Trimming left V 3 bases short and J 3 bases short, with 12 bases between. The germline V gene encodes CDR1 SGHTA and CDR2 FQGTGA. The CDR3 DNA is TGTGCCAGCAGCTTCCGGCAGGAGCGCTACGAGCAGTACTTC. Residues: CASSFRQERYEQYF.

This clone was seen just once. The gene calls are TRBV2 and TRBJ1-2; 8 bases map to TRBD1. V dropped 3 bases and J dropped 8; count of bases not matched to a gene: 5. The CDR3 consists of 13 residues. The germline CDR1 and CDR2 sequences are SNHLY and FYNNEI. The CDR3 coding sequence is TGTGCCAGCAGTGACAGGGGGCTTTTCGGCTACACCTTC. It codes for CASSDRGLFGYTF. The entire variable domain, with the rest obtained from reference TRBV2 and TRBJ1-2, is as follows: EPEVTQTPSHQVTQMGQEVILRCVPISNHLYFYWYRQILGQKVEFLVSFYNNEISEKSEIFDDQFSVERPDGSNFTLKIRSTKLEDSAMYFCASSDRGLFGYTFGSGTRLTVV.

CDR3 DNA: TGTGCCAGCAGTGAAGCGCTGGGGCAGATCCACGAGCAGTACTTC. Translating it yields CASSEALGQIHEQYF. This chain links TRBV2 with TRBJ2-7; the D gene is possibly TRBD1 (5 bases). The germline CDR1 and CDR2 sequences are SNHLY and FYNNEI. V lost 0 bases to trimming and J lost 5 bases, with 14 bases between them. CDR3 length: 15 residues.

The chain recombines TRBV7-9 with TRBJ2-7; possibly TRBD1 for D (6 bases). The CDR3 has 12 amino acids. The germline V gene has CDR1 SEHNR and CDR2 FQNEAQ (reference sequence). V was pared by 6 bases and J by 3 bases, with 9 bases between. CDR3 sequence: CASSLQGYEQYV. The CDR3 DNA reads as TGTGCCAGCAGTCTACAGGGCTACGAGCAGTACGTC.

CDR3 in DNA: TGCGCCAGCAAGTTAGGGGGTTACAATGAGCAGTTCTTC. As protein: CASKLGGYNEQFF. The genes are TRBV5-1 and TRBJ2-1, with a possible D match to TRBD1 (6 bases). The CDR3 contains 13 residues. CDR1 is SGHRS and CDR2 is YFSETQ in the germline V gene. With 6 bases removed from V and 4 bases from J, the gap between germline ends came to 11 bases.

CDR3 sequence reads: CASSTPGSSWTQYF. CDR3 DNA sequence: TGTGCCAGCAGCACCCCGGGAAGTTCTTGGACCCAGTACTTC. The chain joins TRBV11-2 to TRBJ2-5, with D maybe TRBD2 (5 bases). The CDR3 has 14 amino acids. V was cut by 5 bases and J by 7 bases, with 17 bases left in between. Germline CDR1 SGHAT, CDR2 FQNNGV.